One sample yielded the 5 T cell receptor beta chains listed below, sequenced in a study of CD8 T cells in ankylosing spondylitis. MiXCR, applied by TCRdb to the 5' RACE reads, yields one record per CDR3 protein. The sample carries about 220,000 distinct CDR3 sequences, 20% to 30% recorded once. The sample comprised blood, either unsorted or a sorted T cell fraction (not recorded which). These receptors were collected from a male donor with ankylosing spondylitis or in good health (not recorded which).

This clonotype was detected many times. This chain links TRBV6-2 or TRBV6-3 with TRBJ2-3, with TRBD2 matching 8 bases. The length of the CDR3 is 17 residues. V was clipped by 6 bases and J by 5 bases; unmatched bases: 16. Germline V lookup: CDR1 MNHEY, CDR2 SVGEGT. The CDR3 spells CASRPGGSGSHRDTQYF. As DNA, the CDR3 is TGTGCCAGCAGACCGGGAGGAAGCGGGAGTCATAGAGATACGCAGTATTTT.

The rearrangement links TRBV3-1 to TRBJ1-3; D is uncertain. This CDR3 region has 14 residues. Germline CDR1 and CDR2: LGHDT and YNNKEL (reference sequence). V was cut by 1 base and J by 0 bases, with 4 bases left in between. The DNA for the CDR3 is TGTGCCAGCAGCCAAGCCCTCTCTGGAAACACCATATATTTT. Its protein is CASSQALSGNTIYF.

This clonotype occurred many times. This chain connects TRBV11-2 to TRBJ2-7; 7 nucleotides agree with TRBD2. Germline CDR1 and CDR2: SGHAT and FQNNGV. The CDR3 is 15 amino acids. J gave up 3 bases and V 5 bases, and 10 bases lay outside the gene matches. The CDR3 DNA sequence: TGTGCCAGCAGCGCACCAACTCGGGGGGTCTACGAGCAGTACTTC. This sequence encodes CASSAPTRGVYEQYF.

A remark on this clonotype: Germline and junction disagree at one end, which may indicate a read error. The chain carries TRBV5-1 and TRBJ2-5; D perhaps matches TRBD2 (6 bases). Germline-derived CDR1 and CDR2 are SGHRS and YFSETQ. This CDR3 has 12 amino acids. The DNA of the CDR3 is TGCGCCAGCAGCTTGGGACTAGGACTTCTGGAGTTC. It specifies CASSLGLGLLEF.

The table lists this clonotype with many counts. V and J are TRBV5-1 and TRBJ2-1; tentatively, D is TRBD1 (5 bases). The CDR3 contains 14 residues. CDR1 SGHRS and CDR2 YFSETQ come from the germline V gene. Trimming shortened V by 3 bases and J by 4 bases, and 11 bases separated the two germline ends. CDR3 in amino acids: CASSSGQPYNEQFF. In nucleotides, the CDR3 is TGCGCCAGCAGCTCCGGACAACCATACAATGAGCAGTTCTTC.